A selection of T cell receptor beta chains follows, all from one sample in a study of control samples from healthy donors and cancer patients. The table came from immunoSEQ multiplex PCR; TCRdb's copy has only in-frame clones and leaves some out. The sample consists of about 6,700 clones, roughly three quarters of them appearing once. Sequences were obtained from formalin-fixed, paraffin-embedded tissue. These TCRs come from a male donor with melanoma. Each CDR3 is given with its conserved first and last residue. D genes are given only for firm matches. Clone size is given for some rows only: seen once, a few or many times, or a class if the clone is expanded.

size: NA; V: TRBV5-1; D: NA; J: TRBJ2-3; DNA: TGCGCCAGCAGCGCCGACGGGCGCACAGATACGCAGTATTTT; CDR3: CASSADGRTDTQYF
size: NA; V: TRBV2; D: NA; J: TRBJ2-2; DNA: TGTGCCAGCAGCGGCAGCACAGTAGACACCGGGGAGCTGTTTTTT; CDR3: CASSGSTVDTGELFF
size: NA; V: TRBV24-1; D: NA; J: TRBJ2-5; DNA: TGTGCCACCAGTGATCCAGGTGAACAAGAGACCCAGTACTTC; CDR3: CATSDPGEQETQYF
size: NA; V: TRBV4-3; D: TRBD2; J: TRBJ2-5; DNA: TGCGCCAGCAGCCAAGACGGGGGGGCCGCCGCGGGGGAGACCCAGTACTTC; CDR3: CASSQDGGAAAGETQYF
size: NA; V: TRBV5-4; D: NA; J: TRBJ2-1; DNA: TGTGCCAGCACCGAGAGTGCGGGGGCCGCCTACAATGAGCAGTTCTTC; CDR3: CASTESAGAAYNEQFF
size: NA; V: TRBV9; D: NA; J: TRBJ1-4; DNA: TGTGCCAGCAGCGCTAGTGGATCTAATGAAAAACTGTTTTTT; CDR3: CASSASGSNEKLFF
size: NA; V: TRBV5-1; D: NA; J: TRBJ1-1; DNA: TGCGCCAGCAGCTTGCTGACAGGCCCTGAAGCTTTCTTT; CDR3: CASSLLTGPEAFF
size: few; V: TRBV6-5; D: NA; J: TRBJ2-7; DNA: TGTGCCAGCACAGGGGACTCCTACGAGCAGTACTTC; CDR3: CASTGDSYEQYF
size: NA; V: TRBV7-2; D: NA; J: TRBJ2-1; DNA: TGTGCCAGCAGCTACCGCGGCGGGGGCCTAGTCAATGAGCAGTTCTTC; CDR3: CASSYRGGGLVNEQFF
size: NA; V: TRBV2; D: NA; J: TRBJ2-1; DNA: TGTGCCAGCAGTGACCGCAGCTCCTACAATGAGCAGTTCTTC; CDR3: CASSDRSSYNEQFF
size: NA; V: TRBV28; D: TRBD1; J: TRBJ1-2; DNA: TGTGCCAGCACCCGGGACAGGACCTATGGCTACACCTTC; CDR3: CASTRDRTYGYTF
size: NA; V: TRBV19; D: NA; J: TRBJ2-7; DNA: TGTGCCAGTAGTATAGAAGGCAACACCTACGAGCAGTACTTC; CDR3: CASSIEGNTYEQYF
size: NA; V: TRBV5-6; D: NA; J: TRBJ1-1; DNA: TGTGCCAGCAGCCTAGCAGGGTTGGGAAGGAACACTGAAGCTTTCTTT; CDR3: CASSLAGLGRNTEAFF
size: NA; V: TRBV7-9; D: NA; J: TRBJ2-2; DNA: TGTGCCAGCAGCTTATCGGCCACCGGGGAGCTGTTTTTT; CDR3: CASSLSATGELFF
size: NA; V: TRBV7-2; D: NA; J: TRBJ2-1; DNA: TGTGCCAGCGCACGGGGCGACTACAATGAGCAGTTCTTC; CDR3: CASARGDYNEQFF
size: NA; V: TRBV2; D: NA; J: TRBJ1-5; DNA: TGTGCCAGCAGCTTTGGTGGGGAGAATCAGCCCCAGCATTTT; CDR3: CASSFGGENQPQHF
size: NA; V: TRBV29-1; D: NA; J: TRBJ1-1; DNA: TGCAGCGTTGAAAAAATTGGGAGTGGAACTGAAGCTTTCTTT; CDR3: CSVEKIGSGTEAFF
size: few; V: TRBV27; D: NA; J: TRBJ2-1; DNA: TGTGCCAGCAGTTTATCGGGATCTGGGCTGGGGGAGCAGTTCTTC; CDR3: CASSLSGSGLGEQFF
size: NA; V: TRBV6-2/TRBV6-3; D: NA; J: TRBJ2-2; DNA: TGTGCCAGCAGTTATACCCCGAACACCGGGGAGCTGTTTTTT; CDR3: CASSYTPNTGELFF
size: medium-sized; V: TRBV7-6; D: NA; J: TRBJ1-2; DNA: TGTGCCAGCAGCTTAGTCGCAGACGGGGGGCACAGTGGCTACACCTTC; CDR3: CASSLVADGGHSGYTF
size: NA; V: TRBV18; D: NA; J: TRBJ1-6; DNA: TGTGCCAGCTCACCTTTGGGGGATAATTCACCCCTCCACTTT; CDR3: CASSPLGDNSPLHF
size: NA; V: TRBV3-1/TRBV3-2; D: NA; J: TRBJ2-3; DNA: TGTGCCAGCAGCCAAGATCTGATGAAGGGGTACCTTGGGGGAGATACGCAGTATTTT; CDR3: CASSQDLMKGYLGGDTQYF
size: NA; V: TRBV30; D: NA; J: TRBJ1-1; DNA: TGTGCCTGGAGTAGTTCCTTGAGGGGTCTCTGGACTGAAGCTTTCTTT; CDR3: CAWSSSLRGLWTEAFF
size: once; V: TRBV11-3; D: NA; J: TRBJ2-3; DNA: TGTGCCAGCAGCTTAGCAGGGGATACGCAGTATTTT; CDR3: CASSLAGDTQYF
size: NA; V: TRBV19; D: TRBD1; J: TRBJ2-1; DNA: TGTGCCAGTACCCGGACAGGGGGCGCCTTCGATGAGCAGTTCTTC; CDR3: CASTRTGGAFDEQFF
size: once; V: TRBV19; D: NA; J: TRBJ1-5; DNA: TGTGCCAGTAGCCGTCAGGGTACGACCCATCAGCCCCAGCATTTT; CDR3: CASSRQGTTHQPQHF
size: NA; V: TRBV5-1; D: NA; J: TRBJ1-1; DNA: TGCGCCAGCAGCACCGGGGATATAGTGAACACTGAAGCTTTCTTT; CDR3: CASSTGDIVNTEAFF
size: NA; V: TRBV27; D: NA; J: TRBJ1-4; DNA: TGTGCCAGCAGTTGGAGGTCTGGGGGTAATGAAAAACTGTTTTTT; CDR3: CASSWRSGGNEKLFF
size: NA; V: TRBV3-1/TRBV3-2; D: TRBD2; J: TRBJ2-1; DNA: TGTGCCAAACGCCCGGGACTAGCGGGGGGGCCCAAAAATGAGCAGTTCTTC; CDR3: CAKRPGLAGGPKNEQFF
size: NA; V: TRBV7-9; D: TRBD1; J: TRBJ1-1; DNA: TGTGCCAGCAGCTTAGCGGTGGCAGGGGGCGCGAACACTGAAGCTTTCTTT; CDR3: CASSLAVAGGANTEAFF
size: NA; V: TRBV4-1; D: TRBD1; J: TRBJ2-3; DNA: TGCGCCAGCAGTCTTACAGGGGTAGATACGCAGTATTTT; CDR3: CASSLTGVDTQYF
size: NA; V: TRBV24-1; D: NA; J: TRBJ1-4; DNA: TGTGCCACCAGAAAGACCCTACGTAGTGTAAATGAAAAACTGTTTTTT; CDR3: CATRKTLRSVNEKLFF
size: NA; V: TRBV6-1; D: TRBD1; J: TRBJ1-6; DNA: TGTGCCAGCAGTGCCACGGACAGGTTCGCTTATAATTCACCCCTCCACTTT; CDR3: CASSATDRFAYNSPLHF
size: NA; V: TRBV30; D: TRBD1; J: TRBJ2-2; DNA: TGTGCCTGGAGTTCGCATCCGGGACAGGGGGCCGGGGAGCTGTTTTTT; CDR3: CAWSSHPGQGAGELFF
size: NA; V: TRBV7-6; D: NA; J: TRBJ1-1; DNA: TGTGCCAGCAGCTTAGACGTGGGGGGGGCGCGAACTGAAGCTTTCTTT; CDR3: CASSLDVGGARTEAFF
size: NA; V: TRBV9; D: NA; J: TRBJ1-4; DNA: TGTGCCAGCAGCGTAGGGGACCAAGGAAAACTGTTTTTT; CDR3: CASSVGDQGKLFF
size: NA; V: TRBV20-1; D: NA; J: TRBJ1-2; DNA: TGCAGTGCTAGTTCAGGGGAGTACTATGGCTACACCTTC; CDR3: CSASSGEYYGYTF
size: few; V: TRBV11-2; D: TRBD1; J: TRBJ1-2; DNA: TGTGCCAGCAGCCTACAGGGGTACTATGGCTACACCTTC; CDR3: CASSLQGYYGYTF
size: NA; V: TRBV6-2/TRBV6-3; D: TRBD1; J: TRBJ1-1; DNA: TGTGCCAGCAGTACCAACGACAGGGGGAGTCGCAGTGAAGCTTTCTTT; CDR3: CASSTNDRGSRSEAFF
size: NA; V: TRBV4-1; D: NA; J: TRBJ1-4; DNA: TGCGCCAGCAGCCATTCTTACCCCCTGTTTTTT; CDR3: CASSHSYPLFF
size: NA; V: TRBV2; D: TRBD1; J: TRBJ2-3; DNA: TGTGCCAGCAGGGGACAGGACAATACGCAGTATTTT; CDR3: CASRGQDNTQYF
size: NA; V: TRBV2; D: NA; J: TRBJ2-1; DNA: TGTGCCAGCAGTGAACAGGGATCCTACAATGAGCAGTTCTTC; CDR3: CASSEQGSYNEQFF
size: NA; V: TRBV29-1; D: NA; J: TRBJ2-1; DNA: TGCAGCGTTGAATTGGGCAGCTCCTACAATGAGCAGTTCTTC; CDR3: CSVELGSSYNEQFF
size: NA; V: TRBV5-6; D: NA; J: TRBJ1-5; DNA: TGTGCCAGCAGCTTGGGAGCATGGCAGCCCCAGCATTTT; CDR3: CASSLGAWQPQHF
size: NA; V: TRBV11-2; D: NA; J: TRBJ1-6; DNA: TGTGCCAGCAGCTTAGAAGTAAGCGGCAGCAATTCACCCCTCCACTTT; CDR3: CASSLEVSGSNSPLHF
size: NA; V: TRBV5-1; D: NA; J: TRBJ1-1; DNA: TGCGCCAGCAGCTTTAGTTTAGGGCAGAACACTGAAGCTTTCTTT; CDR3: CASSFSLGQNTEAFF